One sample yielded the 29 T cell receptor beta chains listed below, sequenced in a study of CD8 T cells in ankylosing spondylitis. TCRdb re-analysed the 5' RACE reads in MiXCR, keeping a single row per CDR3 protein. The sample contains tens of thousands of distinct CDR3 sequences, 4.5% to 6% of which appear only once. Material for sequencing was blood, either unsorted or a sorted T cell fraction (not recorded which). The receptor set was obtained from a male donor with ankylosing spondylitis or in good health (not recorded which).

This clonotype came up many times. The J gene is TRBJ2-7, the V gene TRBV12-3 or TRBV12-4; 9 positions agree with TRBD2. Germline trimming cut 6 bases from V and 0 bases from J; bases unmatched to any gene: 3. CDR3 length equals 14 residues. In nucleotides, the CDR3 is TGTGCCAGCAGCCCGACTAGCGGCTCCTACGAGCAGTACTTC. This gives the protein CASSPTSGSYEQYF.

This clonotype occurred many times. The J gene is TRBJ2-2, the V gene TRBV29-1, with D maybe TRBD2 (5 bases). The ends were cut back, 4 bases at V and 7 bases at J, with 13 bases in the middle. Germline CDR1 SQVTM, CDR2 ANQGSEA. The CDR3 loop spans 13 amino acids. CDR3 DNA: TGCAGCGTTGTATACGGAGGAGGCGGGGAGCTGTTTTTT. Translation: CSVVYGGGGELFF.

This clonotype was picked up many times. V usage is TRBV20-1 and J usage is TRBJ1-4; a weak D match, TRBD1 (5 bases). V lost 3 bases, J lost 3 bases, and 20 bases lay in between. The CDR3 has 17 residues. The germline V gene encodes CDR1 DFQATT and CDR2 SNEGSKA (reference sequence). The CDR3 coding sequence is TGCAGTGCTAGTGGGATAGGGGAGAAAGGGGCTAATGAAAAACTGTTTTTT. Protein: CSASGIGEKGANEKLFF.

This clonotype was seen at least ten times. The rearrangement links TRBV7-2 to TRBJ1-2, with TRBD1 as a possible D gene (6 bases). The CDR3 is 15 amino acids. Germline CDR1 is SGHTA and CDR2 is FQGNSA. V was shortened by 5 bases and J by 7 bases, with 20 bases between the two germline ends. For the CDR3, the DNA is TGTGCCAGCAGCCGTCCCTCCCAGGGGACAAGTGGCTACACCTTC. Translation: CASSRPSQGTSGYTF.

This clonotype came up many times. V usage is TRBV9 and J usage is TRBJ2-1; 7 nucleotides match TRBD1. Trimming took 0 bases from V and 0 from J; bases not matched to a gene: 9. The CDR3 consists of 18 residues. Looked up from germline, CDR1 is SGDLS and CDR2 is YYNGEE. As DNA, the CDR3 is TGTGCCAGCAGCGTAGGTCCCCACTGGGACAGCTCCTACAATGAGCAGTTCTTC. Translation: CASSVGPHWDSSYNEQFF.

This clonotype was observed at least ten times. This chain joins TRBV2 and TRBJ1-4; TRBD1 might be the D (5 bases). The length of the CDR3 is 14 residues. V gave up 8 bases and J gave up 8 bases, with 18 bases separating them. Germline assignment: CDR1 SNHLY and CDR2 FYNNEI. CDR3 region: CASCPLGGREKLFF. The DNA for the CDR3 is TGTGCCAGCTGCCCTTTGGGGGGAAGAGAAAAACTGTTTTTT.

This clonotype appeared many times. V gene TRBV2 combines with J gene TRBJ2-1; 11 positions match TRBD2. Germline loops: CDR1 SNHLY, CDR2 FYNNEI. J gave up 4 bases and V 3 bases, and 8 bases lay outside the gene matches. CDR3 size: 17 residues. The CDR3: CASSEGSGTSGYNEQFF. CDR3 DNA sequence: TGTGCCAGCAGTGAGGGTTCGGGGACTAGCGGATACAATGAGCAGTTCTTC.

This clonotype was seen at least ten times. CDR3 in DNA: TGCGCCAGCAGTCAATCGACAGGTGAAGGCAATCAGCCCCAGCATTTT. Translated: CASSQSTGEGNQPQHF. The V gene is TRBV23-1, the J gene TRBJ1-5, with D maybe TRBD1 (6 bases). TRBV23-1 is noted as an ORF with a role that remains uncertain. V gave up 0 bases and J gave up 2 bases, with 11 bases separating them. This CDR3 region has 16 residues.

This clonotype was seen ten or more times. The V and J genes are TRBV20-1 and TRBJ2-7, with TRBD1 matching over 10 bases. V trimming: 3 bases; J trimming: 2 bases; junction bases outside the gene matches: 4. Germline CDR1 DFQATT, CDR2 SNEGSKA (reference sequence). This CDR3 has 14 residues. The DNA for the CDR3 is TGCAGTGCTAGGGGGACAGGGGAGACCTACGAGCAGTACTTC. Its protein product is CSARGTGETYEQYF.

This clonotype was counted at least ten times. This CDR3 is CASSYSGGEETQYF. In nucleotides, the CDR3 is TGTGCCAGCAGTTACTCCGGAGGGGAAGAGACCCAGTACTTC. The chain carries TRBV6-5 and TRBJ2-5; D might be TRBD2 (6 bases). Trimming removed 0 bases at V and 3 bases at J, with 8 bases between. The CDR3 has 14 residues. The germline V gene encodes CDR1 MNHEY and CDR2 SVGAGI.

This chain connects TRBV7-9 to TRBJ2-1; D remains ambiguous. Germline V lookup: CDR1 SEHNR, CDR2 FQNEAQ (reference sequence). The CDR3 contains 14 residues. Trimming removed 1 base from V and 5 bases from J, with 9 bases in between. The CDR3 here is CASSLGENHNEQFF. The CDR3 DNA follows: TGTGCCAGCAGCTTAGGAGAAAACCACAATGAGCAGTTCTTC. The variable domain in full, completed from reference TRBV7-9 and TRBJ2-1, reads DTGVSQNPRHKITKRGQNVTFRCDPISEHNRLYWYRQTLGQGPEFLTYFQNEAQLEKSRLLSDRFSAERPKGSFSTLEIQRTEQGDSAMYLCASSLGENHNEQFFGPGTRLTVL.

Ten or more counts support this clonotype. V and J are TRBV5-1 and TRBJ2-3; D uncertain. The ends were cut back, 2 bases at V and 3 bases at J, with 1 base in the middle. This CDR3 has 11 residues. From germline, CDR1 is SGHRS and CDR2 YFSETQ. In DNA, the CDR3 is TGCGCCAGCAGCTTAACAGATACGCAGTATTTT. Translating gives CASSLTDTQYF.

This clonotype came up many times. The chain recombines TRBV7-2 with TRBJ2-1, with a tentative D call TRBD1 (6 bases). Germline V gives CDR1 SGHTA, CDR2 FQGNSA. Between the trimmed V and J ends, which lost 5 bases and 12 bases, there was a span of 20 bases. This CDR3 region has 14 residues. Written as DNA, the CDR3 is TGTGCCAGCAGCCCGGGACACGTATTTACTGGGCAGTTCTTC. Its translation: CASSPGHVFTGQFF.

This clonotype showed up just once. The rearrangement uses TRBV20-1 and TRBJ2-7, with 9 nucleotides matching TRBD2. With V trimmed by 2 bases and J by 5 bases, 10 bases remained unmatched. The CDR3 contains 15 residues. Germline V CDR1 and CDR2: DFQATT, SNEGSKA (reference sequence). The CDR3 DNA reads TGCAGTGCTAGACCAGCTAGCGGGGTAATAAACGAGCAGTACTTC. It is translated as CSARPASGVINEQYF.

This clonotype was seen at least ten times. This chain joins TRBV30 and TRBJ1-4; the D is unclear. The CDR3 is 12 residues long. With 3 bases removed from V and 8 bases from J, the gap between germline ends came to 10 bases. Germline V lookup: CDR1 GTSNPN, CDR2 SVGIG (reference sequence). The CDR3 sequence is CAWRIGGEKLFF. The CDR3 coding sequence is TGTGCCTGGAGGATCGGTGGGGAAAAACTGTTTTTT.

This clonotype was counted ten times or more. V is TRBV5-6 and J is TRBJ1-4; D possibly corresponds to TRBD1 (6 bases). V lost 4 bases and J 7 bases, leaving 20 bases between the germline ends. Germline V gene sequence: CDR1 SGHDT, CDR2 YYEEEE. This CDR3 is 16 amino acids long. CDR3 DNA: TGTGCCAGCAGCCCTGTGATGGGGGCCGCGGGTGAAAAACTGTTTTTT. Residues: CASSPVMGAAGEKLFF.

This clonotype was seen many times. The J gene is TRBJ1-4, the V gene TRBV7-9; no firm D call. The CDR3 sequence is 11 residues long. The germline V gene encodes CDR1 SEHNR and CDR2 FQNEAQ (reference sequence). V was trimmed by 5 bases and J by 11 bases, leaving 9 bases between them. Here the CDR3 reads CASSGVGKLFF. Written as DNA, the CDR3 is TGTGCCAGCAGCGGCGTGGGGAAACTGTTTTTT.

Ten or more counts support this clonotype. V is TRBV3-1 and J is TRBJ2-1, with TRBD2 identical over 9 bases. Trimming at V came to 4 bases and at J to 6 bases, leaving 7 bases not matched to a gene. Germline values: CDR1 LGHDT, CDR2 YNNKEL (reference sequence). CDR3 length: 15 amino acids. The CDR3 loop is CASSPLLAGTNEQFF. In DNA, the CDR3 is TGTGCCAGCAGCCCCCTGCTAGCGGGAACCAATGAGCAGTTCTTC.

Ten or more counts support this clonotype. CDR3 nucleotide sequence: TGTGCCAGCAGCCTTTTCACCGGGGAGCTGTTTTTT. It is translated as CASSLFTGELFF. This chain uses TRBV7-6 with TRBJ2-2; D remains ambiguous. Trimming took 5 bases from V and 4 from J, leaving 5 bases between them. This CDR3 is built from 12 residues. Germline V gene lookup returns CDR1 SGHVS and CDR2 FNYEAQ.

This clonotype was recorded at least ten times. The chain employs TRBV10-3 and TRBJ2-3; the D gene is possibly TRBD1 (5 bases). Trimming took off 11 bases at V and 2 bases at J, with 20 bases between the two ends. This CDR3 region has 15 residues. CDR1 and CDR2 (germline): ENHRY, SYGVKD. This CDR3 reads CAASQGSSHTDTQYF. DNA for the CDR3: TGTGCCGCGTCGCAGGGTTCGTCTCACACAGATACGCAGTATTTT.

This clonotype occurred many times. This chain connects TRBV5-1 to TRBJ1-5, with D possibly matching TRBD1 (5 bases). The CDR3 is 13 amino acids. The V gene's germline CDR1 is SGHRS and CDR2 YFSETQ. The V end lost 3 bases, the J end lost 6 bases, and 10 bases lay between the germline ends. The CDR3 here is CASSWGRGQPQHF. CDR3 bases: TGCGCCAGCAGCTGGGGGAGGGGTCAGCCCCAGCATTTT.

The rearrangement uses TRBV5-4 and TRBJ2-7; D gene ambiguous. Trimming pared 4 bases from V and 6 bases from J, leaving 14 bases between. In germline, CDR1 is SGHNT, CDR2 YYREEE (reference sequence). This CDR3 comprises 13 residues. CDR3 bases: TGTGCCAGCAGCCCTGGGCTCCCCTGCGAGCAGTACTTC. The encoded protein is CASSPGLPCEQYF.

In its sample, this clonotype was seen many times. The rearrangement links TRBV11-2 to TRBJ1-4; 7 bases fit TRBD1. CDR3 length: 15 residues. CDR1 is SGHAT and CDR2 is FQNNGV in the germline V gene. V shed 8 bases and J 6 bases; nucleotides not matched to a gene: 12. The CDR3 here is CASASLGRGDEKLFF. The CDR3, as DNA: TGTGCCAGCGCGAGCCTGGGCAGGGGGGATGAAAAACTGTTTTTT.

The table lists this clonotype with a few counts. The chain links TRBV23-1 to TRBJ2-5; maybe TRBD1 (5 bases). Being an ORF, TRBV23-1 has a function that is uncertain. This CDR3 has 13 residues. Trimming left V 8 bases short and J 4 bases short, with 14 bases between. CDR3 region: CASFVGVGETQYF. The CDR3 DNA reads TGCGCCAGCTTCGTAGGGGTGGGAGAGACCCAGTACTTC.

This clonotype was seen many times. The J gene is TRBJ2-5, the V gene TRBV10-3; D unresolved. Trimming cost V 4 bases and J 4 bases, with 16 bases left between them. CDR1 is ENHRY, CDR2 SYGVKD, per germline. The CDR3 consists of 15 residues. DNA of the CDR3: TGTGCCATCAGTGGAATCAATGGAGCGTTAGAGACCCAGTACTTC. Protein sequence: CAISGINGALETQYF.

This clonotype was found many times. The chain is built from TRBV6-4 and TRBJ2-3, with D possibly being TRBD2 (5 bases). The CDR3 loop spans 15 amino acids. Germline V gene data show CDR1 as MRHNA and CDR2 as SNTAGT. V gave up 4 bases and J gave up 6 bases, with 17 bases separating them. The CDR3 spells CASSVGGLGVDTQYF. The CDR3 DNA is TGTGCCAGCAGTGTTGGCGGGCTGGGCGTCGATACGCAGTATTTT.

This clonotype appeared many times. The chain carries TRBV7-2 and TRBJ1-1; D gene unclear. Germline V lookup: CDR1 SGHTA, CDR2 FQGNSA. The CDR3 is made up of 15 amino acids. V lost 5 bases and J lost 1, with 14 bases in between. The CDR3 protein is CASSKGRPRNTEAFF. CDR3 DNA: TGTGCCAGCAGCAAAGGGAGACCCAGGAACACTGAAGCTTTCTTT.

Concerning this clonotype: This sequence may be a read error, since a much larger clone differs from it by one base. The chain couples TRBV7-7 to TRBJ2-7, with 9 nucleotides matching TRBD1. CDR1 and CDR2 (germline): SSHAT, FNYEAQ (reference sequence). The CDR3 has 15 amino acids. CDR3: CTSSPGTGTSYEQYF. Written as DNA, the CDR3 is TGTACTAGCAGCCCCGGGACAGGGACCTCCTACGAGCAGTACTTC.

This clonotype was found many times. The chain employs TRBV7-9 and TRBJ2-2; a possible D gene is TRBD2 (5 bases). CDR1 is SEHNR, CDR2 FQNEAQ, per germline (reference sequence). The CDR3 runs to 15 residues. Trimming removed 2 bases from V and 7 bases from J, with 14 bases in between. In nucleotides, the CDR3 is TGTGCCAGCAGCTTATGGGCTAGCCGTGACGGGGAGCTGTTTTTT. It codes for CASSLWASRDGELFF.